A single sample gave rise to the 4 T cell receptor beta chains below, sequenced in a study of OX40 agonist ivuxolimab in advanced cancers. Libraries were prepared by immunoSEQ multiplex PCR; TCRdb keeps only in-frame clonotypes and omits some of them. The sample has about 73,000 clones, around 84% seen once. The sample was CD4+ or CD8+ T cells sorted from blood, taken in a trial of the OX40 agonist ivuxolimab. The receptors derive from an adult with an advanced solid tumor such as melanoma, head and neck, liver or kidney cancer.

J is TRBJ1-1 and V is TRBV28, with TRBD1 matching over 10 bases. CDR3 size: 16 residues. V was pared by 6 bases and J by 10 bases, with 17 bases of the junction left unmatched. The V gene's germline CDR1 is MDHEN and CDR2 SYDVKM. CDR3 in DNA: TGTGCCAGCAGCGACAGGGGGCGCGTGGGGGCGCGGTCAGCTTTCTTT. Translation: CASSDRGRVGARSAFF.

The chain combines TRBV5-1 with TRBJ2-5; D may be TRBD2 (7 bases). The CDR3 is 13 residues long. With 7 bases removed from V and 5 bases from J, the gap between germline ends came to 15 bases. The germline gives CDR1 SGHRS, CDR2 YFSETQ. CDR3 sequence reads: CASQAGARETQYF. For the CDR3, the DNA is TGCGCCAGCCAGGCGGGGGCCAGGGAGACCCAGTACTTC. Together with reference TRBV5-1 and TRBJ2-5, the CDR3 gives the full variable domain: KAGVTQTPRYLIKTRGQQVTLSCSPISGHRSVSWYQQTPGQGLQFLFEYFSETQRNKGNFPGRFSGRQFSNSRSEMNVSTLELGDSALYLCASQAGARETQYFGPGTRLLVL.

CDR3 residues: CASSQSSWAGEGQYF. The CDR3, as DNA: TGTGCCAGCAGCCAATCTAGTTGGGCAGGGGAGGGCCAGTACTTC. J is TRBJ2-5 and V is TRBV11-2; tentatively, D is TRBD2 (7 bases). The CDR3 runs 15 residues. V dropped 5 bases and J dropped 10 bases, with 23 bases sitting between them. Germline V gives CDR1 SGHAT, CDR2 FQNNGV.

The chain carries TRBV4-2 and TRBJ1-4; D perhaps matches TRBD1 (6 bases). V lost 4 bases and J lost 4, with 13 bases in between. Germline CDR1 and CDR2: LGHNA and YNFKEQ. The CDR3 covers 15 residues. CDR3 in DNA: TGTGCCAGCAGCCGGGCGGGGGCCGGTAATGAAAAACTGTTTTTT. Translated: CASSRAGAGNEKLFF.